The rows below give T cell receptor beta chains drawn from one sample of a study of identical twins. TCRdb re-derived calls from the 5' RACE reads in MiXCR, one entry per CDR3 protein. The sample has 350,000 or so distinct CDR3 sequences; approximately 8.8% are singletons. The source material was naive T cells sorted from blood. Receptors originate from a woman between 45 and 65 years old in good health. Each CDR3 is given with its conserved first and last residue. The order of the fields is clone size, J gene, D gene, V gene, CDR3 protein, CDR3 DNA. The D gene is left open where the match is weak. Clone size appears in some rows only: once, few, many, or a class for an expanded clone.

few | TRBJ1-6 | . | TRBV20-1 | CSARAGFRDNSPLHF | TGCAGTGCTAGAGCCGGGTTCAGGGACAATTCACCCCTCCACTTT
many | TRBJ1-5 | . | TRBV12-3/TRBV12-4 | CASSEGSESQHF | TGTGCCAGCAGTGAAGGGAGTGAGTCCCAGCATTTT
. | TRBJ2-1 | TRBD2 | TRBV7-9 | CASSGSGTSGNSYNEQFF | TGTGCCAGCAGCGGCTCCGGGACTAGCGGGAACTCCTACAATGAGCAGTTCTTC
. | TRBJ1-5 | . | TRBV7-9 | CASSVDGDQPQHF | TGTGCCAGCAGCGTGGACGGGGATCAGCCCCAGCATTTT
few | TRBJ2-1 | TRBD2 | TRBV5-1 | CASSLARGLAGNNEQFF | TGCGCCAGCAGCTTGGCCCGGGGTCTAGCGGGGAACAATGAGCAGTTCTTC
. | TRBJ2-1 | . | TRBV11-3 | CASSLDQRGHNEQFF | TGTGCCAGCAGCTTAGATCAAAGGGGCCACAATGAGCAGTTCTTC
many | TRBJ2-1 | TRBD2 | TRBV5-1 | CASSTGLAGGYNEQFF | TGCGCCAGCAGCACGGGACTAGCGGGAGGTTACAATGAGCAGTTCTTC
few | TRBJ2-1 | TRBD2 | TRBV14 | CASSQSGTSAMENEQFF | TGTGCCAGCAGCCAGTCCGGGACTAGCGCTATGGAGAATGAGCAGTTCTTC
few | TRBJ2-6 | . | TRBV7-9 | CASSPGRISGANVLTF | TGTGCCAGCAGCCCAGGACGGATCTCTGGGGCCAACGTCCTGACTTTC
few | TRBJ2-3 | . | TRBV7-2 | CASSFRGRENTQYF | TGTGCCAGCAGCTTCCGGGGCCGAGAAAATACGCAGTATTTT
many | TRBJ1-1 | . | TRBV12-3/TRBV12-4 | CASSLSEIRGEAFF | TGTGCCAGCAGTTTGAGTGAAATACGGGGTGAAGCTTTCTTT
. | TRBJ2-1 | . | TRBV24-1 | CATSDHLRDEQFF | TGTGCCACCAGTGACCACCTGCGCGACGAGCAGTTCTTC
many | TRBJ2-1 | TRBD2 | TRBV2 | CASSGLAGYNEQFF | TGTGCCAGCAGTGGACTAGCGGGATACAATGAGCAGTTCTTC
many | TRBJ2-2 | . | TRBV6-4 | CASSGANTGELFF | TGTGCCAGCAGTGGCGCGAACACCGGGGAGCTGTTTTTT
few | TRBJ2-3 | . | TRBV3-1 | CASSLGARFTDTQYF | TGTGCCAGCAGCCTTGGGGCTCGCTTCACAGATACGCAGTATTTT
many | TRBJ2-1 | . | TRBV10-3 | CAITEQGVKREQFF | TGTGCCATCACAGAACAGGGCGTCAAGAGGGAGCAGTTCTTC
few | TRBJ2-7 | TRBD2 | TRBV12-3/TRBV12-4 | CASSRLAGAGEQYF | TGTGCCAGCAGCAGGCTAGCGGGAGCCGGCGAGCAGTACTTC
few | TRBJ1-1 | . | TRBV9 | CASSPRTAVSTEAFF | TGTGCCAGCAGCCCACGGACAGCGGTGAGCACTGAAGCTTTCTTT
. | TRBJ2-1 | TRBD1 | TRBV7-3 | CASSFDRDNEQFF | TGTGCCAGCAGCTTCGACAGGGACAATGAGCAGTTCTTC
. | TRBJ2-2 | TRBD2 | TRBV5-1 | CASSLGVSGSRELFF | TGCGCCAGCAGCTTGGGAGTTAGCGGGAGCCGGGAGCTGTTTTTT
many | TRBJ2-3 | TRBD1 | TRBV10-3 | CAIRVRDSPTDTQYF | TGTGCCATCAGAGTCCGGGACAGTCCCACAGATACGCAGTATTTT
. | TRBJ2-1 | TRBD1 | TRBV4-2 | CASSQSGTATPNEQFF | TGTGCCAGCAGCCAGTCCGGGACAGCGACACCCAATGAGCAGTTCTTC
. | TRBJ1-6 | . | TRBV28 | CASLEFGNSPLHF | TGTGCCAGCTTGGAGTTCGGTAATTCACCCCTCCACTTT
. | TRBJ2-2 | . | TRBV24-1 | CATSDPNRQITGELFF | TGTGCCACCAGTGACCCCAACAGACAGATCACCGGGGAGCTGTTTTTT
many | TRBJ2-2 | . | TRBV5-1 | CASSLAATYTGELFF | TGCGCCAGCAGCTTGGCGGCCACCTACACCGGGGAGCTGTTTTTT
few | TRBJ2-7 | . | TRBV21-1 | CASSSRDCYEQYF | TGTGCCAGCAGCTCCCGGGATTGTTACGAGCAGTACTTC
few | TRBJ2-1 | . | TRBV5-1 | CASMGLRGSSYWFF | TGCGCCAGCATGGGCTTAAGGGGTTCCTCATATTGGTTCTTC
many | TRBJ2-1 | TRBD2 | TRBV4-1 | CASSKEVGLADNEQFF | TGCGCCAGCAGCAAAGAGGTGGGGCTAGCGGACAATGAGCAGTTCTTC
many | TRBJ2-1 | TRBD2 | TRBV5-1 | CASSLLAGRDEQFF | TGCGCCAGCAGCTTGCTAGCGGGGCGGGATGAGCAGTTCTTC
many | TRBJ2-3 | TRBD2 | TRBV5-1 | CASKRTSGGTDTQYF | TGCGCCAGCAAAAGAACTAGCGGAGGCACAGATACGCAGTATTTT
. | TRBJ2-7 | . | TRBV20-1 | CSARDAGRRDEQYF | TGCAGTGCTAGAGATGCGGGGAGGAGGGACGAGCAGTACTTC
many | TRBJ2-7 | TRBD1 | TRBV12-3/TRBV12-4 | CASSSRDRAMEQYF | TGTGCCAGCAGTTCGAGGGACAGGGCCATGGAGCAGTACTTC
many | TRBJ2-2 | . | TRBV5-1 | CASSLWQNTGELFF | TGCGCCAGCAGCTTGTGGCAGAACACCGGGGAGCTGTTTTTT
. | TRBJ2-2 | . | TRBV10-3 | CAISESRGQLTGELFF | TGTGCCATCAGTGAGTCGCGGGGACAGCTCACCGGGGAGCTGTTTTTT
many | TRBJ2-3 | TRBD2 | TRBV28 | CASSLLREGGTDTQYF | TGTGCCAGCAGTTTATTGCGGGAGGGGGGCACAGATACGCAGTATTTT
few | TRBJ2-2 | . | TRBV7-8 | CASSPMWGGTGELFF | TGTGCCAGCAGCCCTATGTGGGGCGGCACCGGGGAGCTGTTTTTT
few | TRBJ1-1 | . | TRBV2 | CASSPYFATGNTEAFF | TGTGCCAGCAGTCCTTACTTCGCGACAGGGAACACTGAAGCTTTCTTT
few | TRBJ2-7 | TRBD2 | TRBV7-8 | CASTSYKEASGYEQYF | TGTGCCAGCACCTCTTACAAGGAGGCTAGCGGATACGAGCAGTACTTC
few | TRBJ2-2 | . | TRBV5-1 | CASSLVGGPLSGELFF | TGCGCCAGCAGCTTGGTAGGAGGGCCGTTGTCCGGGGAGCTGTTTTTT
. | TRBJ2-5 | . | TRBV9 | CASSVYGPETQYF | TGTGCCAGCAGCGTATACGGTCCGGAGACCCAGTACTTC